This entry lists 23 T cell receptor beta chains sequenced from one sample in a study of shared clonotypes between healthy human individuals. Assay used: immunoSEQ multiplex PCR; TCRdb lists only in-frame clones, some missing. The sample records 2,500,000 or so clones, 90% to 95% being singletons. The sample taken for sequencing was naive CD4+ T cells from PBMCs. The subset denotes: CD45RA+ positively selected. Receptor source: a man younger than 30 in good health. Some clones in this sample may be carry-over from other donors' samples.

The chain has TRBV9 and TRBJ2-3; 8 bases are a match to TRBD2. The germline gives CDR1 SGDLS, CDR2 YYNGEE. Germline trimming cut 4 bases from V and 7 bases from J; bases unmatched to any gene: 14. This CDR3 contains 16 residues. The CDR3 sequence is CASSPPGSGSGNTQYF. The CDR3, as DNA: TGTGCCAGCAGCCCCCCTGGGAGCGGGAGTGGAAATACGCAGTATTTT.

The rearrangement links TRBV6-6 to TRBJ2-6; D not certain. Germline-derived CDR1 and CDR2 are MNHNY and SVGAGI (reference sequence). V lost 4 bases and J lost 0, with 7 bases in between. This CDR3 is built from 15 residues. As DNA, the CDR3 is TGTGCCAGCAGTTTACCCTCCTCTGGGGCCAACGTCCTGACTTTC. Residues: CASSLPSSGANVLTF.

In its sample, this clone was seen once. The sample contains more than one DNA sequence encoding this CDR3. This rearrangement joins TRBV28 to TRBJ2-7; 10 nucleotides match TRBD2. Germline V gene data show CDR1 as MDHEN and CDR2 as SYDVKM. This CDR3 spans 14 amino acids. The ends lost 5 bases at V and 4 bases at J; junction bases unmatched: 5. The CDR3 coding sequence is TGTGCCAGCAGTCCACGACTAGCGGGTTACGAGCAGTACTTC. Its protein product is CASSPRLAGYEQYF.

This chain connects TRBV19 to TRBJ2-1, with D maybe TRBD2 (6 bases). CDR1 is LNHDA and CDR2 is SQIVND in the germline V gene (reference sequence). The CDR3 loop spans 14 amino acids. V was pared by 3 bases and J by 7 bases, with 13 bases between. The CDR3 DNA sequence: TGTGCCAGTAGTATCGGGACTGCTTCTAATGAGCAGTTCTTC. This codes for CASSIGTASNEQFF. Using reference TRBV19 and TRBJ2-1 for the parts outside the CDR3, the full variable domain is DGGITQSPKYLFRKEGQNVTLSCEQNLNHDAMYWYRQDPGQGLRLIYYSQIVNDFQKGDIAEGYSVSREKKESFPLTVTSAQKNPTAFYLCASSIGTASNEQFFGPGTRLTVL.

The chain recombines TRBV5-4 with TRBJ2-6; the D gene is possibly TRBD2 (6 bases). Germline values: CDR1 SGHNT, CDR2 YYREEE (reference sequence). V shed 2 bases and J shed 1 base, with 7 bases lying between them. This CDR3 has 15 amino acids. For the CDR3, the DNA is TGTGCCAGCAGCTTCGGGACTTCTGGGGCCAACGTCCTGACTTTC. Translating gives CASSFGTSGANVLTF.

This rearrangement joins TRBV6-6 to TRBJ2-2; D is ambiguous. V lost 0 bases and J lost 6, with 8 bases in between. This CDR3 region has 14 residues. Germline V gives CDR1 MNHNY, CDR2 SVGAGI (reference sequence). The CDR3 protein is CASSYSNTAGELFF. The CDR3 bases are TGTGCCAGCAGTTACTCTAACACAGCCGGGGAGCTGTTTTTT.

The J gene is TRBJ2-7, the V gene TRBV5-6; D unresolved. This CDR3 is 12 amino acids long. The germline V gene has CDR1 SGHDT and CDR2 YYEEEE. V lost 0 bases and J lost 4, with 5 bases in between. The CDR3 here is CASSLGEYEQYF. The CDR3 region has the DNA TGTGCCAGCAGCTTGGGGGAATACGAGCAGTACTTC.

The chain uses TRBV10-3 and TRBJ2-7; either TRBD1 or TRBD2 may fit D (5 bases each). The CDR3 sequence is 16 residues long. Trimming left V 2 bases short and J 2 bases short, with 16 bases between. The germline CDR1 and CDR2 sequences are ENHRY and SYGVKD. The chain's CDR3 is CAISEHRDGETYEQYF. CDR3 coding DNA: TGTGCCATCAGTGAGCACCGGGACGGAGAAACCTACGAGCAGTACTTC.

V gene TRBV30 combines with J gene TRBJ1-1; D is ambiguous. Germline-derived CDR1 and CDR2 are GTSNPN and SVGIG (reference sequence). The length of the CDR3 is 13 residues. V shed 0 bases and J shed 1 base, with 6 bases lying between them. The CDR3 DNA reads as TGTGCCTGGAGTGTAACGTGGAACACTGAAGCTTTCTTT. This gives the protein CAWSVTWNTEAFF.

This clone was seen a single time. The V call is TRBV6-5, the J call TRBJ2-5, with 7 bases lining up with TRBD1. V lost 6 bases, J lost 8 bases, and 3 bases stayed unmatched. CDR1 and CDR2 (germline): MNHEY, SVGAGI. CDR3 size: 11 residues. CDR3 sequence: CASSQGVTQYF. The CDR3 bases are TGTGCCAGCAGCCAGGGGGTAACCCAGTACTTC.

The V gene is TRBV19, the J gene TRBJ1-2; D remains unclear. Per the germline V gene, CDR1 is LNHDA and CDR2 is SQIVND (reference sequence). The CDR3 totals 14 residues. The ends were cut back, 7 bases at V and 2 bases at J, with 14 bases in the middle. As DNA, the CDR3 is TGTGCCAGTACCCCGGACCCTGCCAACTATGGCTACACCTTC. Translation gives CASTPDPANYGYTF.

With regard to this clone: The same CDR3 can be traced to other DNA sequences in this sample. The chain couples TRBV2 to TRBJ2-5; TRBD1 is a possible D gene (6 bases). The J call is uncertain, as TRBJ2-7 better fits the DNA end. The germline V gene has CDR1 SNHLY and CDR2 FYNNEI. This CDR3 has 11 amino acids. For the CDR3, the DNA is TGTGCCAGCACAGGGGCCTACGAGCAGTACTTC. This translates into CASTGAYEQYF.

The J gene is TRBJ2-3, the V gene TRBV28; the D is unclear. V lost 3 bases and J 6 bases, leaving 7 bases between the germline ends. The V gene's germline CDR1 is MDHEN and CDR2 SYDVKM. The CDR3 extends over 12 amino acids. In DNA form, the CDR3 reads TGTGCCAGCAGTTTTTCGCGGGATACGCAGTATTTT. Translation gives CASSFSRDTQYF.

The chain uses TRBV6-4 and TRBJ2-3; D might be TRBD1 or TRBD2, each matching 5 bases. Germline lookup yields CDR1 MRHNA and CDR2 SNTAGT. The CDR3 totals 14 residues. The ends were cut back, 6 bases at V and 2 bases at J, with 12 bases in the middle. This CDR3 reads CASRRDRNTDTQYF. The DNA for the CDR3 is TGTGCCAGCAGGAGGGACCGAAACACAGATACGCAGTATTTT.

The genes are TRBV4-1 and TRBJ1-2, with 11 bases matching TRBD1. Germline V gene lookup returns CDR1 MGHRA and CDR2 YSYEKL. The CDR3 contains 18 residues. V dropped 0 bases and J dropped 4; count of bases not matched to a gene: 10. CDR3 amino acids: CASSQDPGQGANLYGYTF. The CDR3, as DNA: TGCGCCAGCAGCCAAGATCCCGGACAGGGGGCGAACCTCTATGGCTACACCTTC.

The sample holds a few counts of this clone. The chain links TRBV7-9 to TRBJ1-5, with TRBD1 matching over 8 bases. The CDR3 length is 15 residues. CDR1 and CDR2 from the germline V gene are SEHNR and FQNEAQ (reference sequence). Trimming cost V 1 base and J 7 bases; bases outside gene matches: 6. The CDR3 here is CASSLGTGLGQPQHF. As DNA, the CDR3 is TGTGCCAGCAGCTTAGGGACAGGGTTGGGACAGCCCCAGCATTTT.

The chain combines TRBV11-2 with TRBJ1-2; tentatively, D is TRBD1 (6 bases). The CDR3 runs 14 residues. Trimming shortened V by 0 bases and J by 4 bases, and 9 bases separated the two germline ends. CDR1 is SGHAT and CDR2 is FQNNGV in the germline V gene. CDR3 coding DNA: TGTGCCAGCAGCTTAGATCAAGGGGGCTATGGCTACACCTTC. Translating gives CASSLDQGGYGYTF.

CDR3 amino acids: CASRDRPLQEAFF. The CDR3 DNA follows: TGTGCCAGTCGGGACAGGCCTCTTCAGGAAGCTTTCTTT. The chain links TRBV27 to TRBJ1-1, with TRBD1 matching over 8 bases. Germline CDR1 and CDR2: MNHEY and SMNVEV (reference sequence). Losses at the gene ends were 9 bases for V and 8 bases for J; bases not matched to a gene: 11. This CDR3 spans 13 amino acids.

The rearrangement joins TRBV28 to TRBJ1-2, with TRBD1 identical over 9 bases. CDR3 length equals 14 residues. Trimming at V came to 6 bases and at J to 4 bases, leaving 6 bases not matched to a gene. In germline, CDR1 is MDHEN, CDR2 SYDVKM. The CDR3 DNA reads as TGTGCCAGCAGGCCCGGGACAGGGCGCTATGGCTACACCTTC. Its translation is CASRPGTGRYGYTF.

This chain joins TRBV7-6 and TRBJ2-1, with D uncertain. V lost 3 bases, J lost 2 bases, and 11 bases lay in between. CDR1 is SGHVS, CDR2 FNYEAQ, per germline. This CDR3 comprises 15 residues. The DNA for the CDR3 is TGTGCCAGCAGCTTGCGTCGGCTGACCTACAATGAGCAGTTCTTC. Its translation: CASSLRRLTYNEQFF.

The CDR3 region has the DNA TGTGCCTGGGCCTCATTGGGAGTAGCCTACGAGCAGTACTTC. Encoded protein: CAWASLGVAYEQYF. V usage is TRBV30 and J usage is TRBJ2-7; weak D call: TRBD2 (5 bases). Germline CDR1 is GTSNPN and CDR2 is SVGIG (reference sequence). Trimming took 5 bases from V and 2 from J, leaving 16 bases between them. This CDR3 is 14 amino acids long. The variable domain in full, completed from reference TRBV30 and TRBJ2-7, reads SQTIHQWPATLVQPVGSPLSLECTVEGTSNPNLYWYRQAAGRGLQLLFYSVGIGQISSEVPQNLSASRPQDRQFILSSKKLLLSDSGFYLCAWASLGVAYEQYFGPGTRLTVT.

Here the CDR3 DNA reads TGTGCCAGCAGCACCTGGGACAGGTCGAAAGAGACCCAGTACTTC. Its protein is CASSTWDRSKETQYF. The rearrangement uses TRBV5-6 and TRBJ2-5; 8 bases are a match to TRBD1. Germline V gives CDR1 SGHDT, CDR2 YYEEEE. The length of the CDR3 is 15 residues. V shed 4 bases, J shed 3 bases, and the junction held 8 bases outside the gene matches.

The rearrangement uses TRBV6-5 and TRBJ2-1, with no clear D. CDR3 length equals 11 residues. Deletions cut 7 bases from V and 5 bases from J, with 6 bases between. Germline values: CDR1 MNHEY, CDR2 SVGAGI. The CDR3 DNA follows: TGTGCCAGCACCCAAAACAATGAGCAGTTCTTC. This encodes CASTQNNEQFF.